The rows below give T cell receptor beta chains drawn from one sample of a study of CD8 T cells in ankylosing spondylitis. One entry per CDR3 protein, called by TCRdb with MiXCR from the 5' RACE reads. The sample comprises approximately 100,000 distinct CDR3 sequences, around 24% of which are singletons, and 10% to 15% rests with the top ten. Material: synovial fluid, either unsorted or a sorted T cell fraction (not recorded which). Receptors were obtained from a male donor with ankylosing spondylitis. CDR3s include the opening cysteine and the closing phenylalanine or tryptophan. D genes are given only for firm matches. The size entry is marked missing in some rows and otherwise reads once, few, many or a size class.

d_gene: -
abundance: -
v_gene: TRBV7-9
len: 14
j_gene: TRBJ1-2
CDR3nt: TGTGCCAGCGTCTCACAGGCGGGAGGCTATGGCTACACCTTC
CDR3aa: CASVSQAGGYGYTF

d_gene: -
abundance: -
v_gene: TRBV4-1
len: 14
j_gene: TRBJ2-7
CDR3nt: TGCGCCATCAGCCAAGATCCCCTATCCTACGAGCAGTACTTC
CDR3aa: CAISQDPLSYEQYF

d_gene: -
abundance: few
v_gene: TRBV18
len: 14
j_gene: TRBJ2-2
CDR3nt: TGTGCCAGCTCACCACCCGTGAACACCGGGGAGCTGTTTTTT
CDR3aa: CASSPPVNTGELFF

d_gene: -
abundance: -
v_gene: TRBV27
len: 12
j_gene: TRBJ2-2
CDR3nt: TGTGCCGTTGGGCGGGGAATCGGGGAGCTGTTTTTT
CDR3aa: CAVGRGIGELFF

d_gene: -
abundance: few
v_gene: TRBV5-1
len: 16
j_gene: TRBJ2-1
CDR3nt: TGCGCCAGCAGCAGTTCTACCGGGACAACCCCCAATGAGCAGTTCTTC
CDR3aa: CASSSSTGTTPNEQFF

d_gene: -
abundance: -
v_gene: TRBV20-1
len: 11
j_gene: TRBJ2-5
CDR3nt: TGCAGTGCGGGACTCCAAGAGACCCAGTACTTC
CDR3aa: CSAGLQETQYF

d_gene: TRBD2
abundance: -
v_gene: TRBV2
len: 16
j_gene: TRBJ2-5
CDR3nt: TGTGCCAGCACCGAAGGGGCGGGACGGGGGGTGGAGACCCAGTACTTC
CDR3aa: CASTEGAGRGVETQYF

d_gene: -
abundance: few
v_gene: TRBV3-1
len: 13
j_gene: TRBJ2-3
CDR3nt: TGTGCCAGCAGCCCCTCACGAGGAGATACGCAGTATTTT
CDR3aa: CASSPSRGDTQYF

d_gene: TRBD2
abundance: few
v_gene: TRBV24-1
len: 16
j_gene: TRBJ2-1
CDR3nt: TGTGCCACCAGTGATCCTGGACTAGCGGGTAAGGATGAGCAGTTCTTC
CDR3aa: CATSDPGLAGKDEQFF

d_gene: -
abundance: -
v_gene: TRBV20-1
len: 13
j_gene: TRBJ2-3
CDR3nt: TGCAGTGCGGCCTATCCTAGCACAGATACGCAGTATTTT
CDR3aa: CSAAYPSTDTQYF

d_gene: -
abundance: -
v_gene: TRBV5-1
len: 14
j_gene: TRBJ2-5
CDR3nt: TGCGCCAGCCGAGGGGACCCCGATGTGGTGACCCAGTACTTC
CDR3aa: CASRGDPDVVTQYF

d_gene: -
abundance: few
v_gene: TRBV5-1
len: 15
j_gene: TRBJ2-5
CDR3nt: TGCGCCAGCAGCACGTCAGGAGAAGTCCAAGAGACCCAGTACTTC
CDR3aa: CASSTSGEVQETQYF

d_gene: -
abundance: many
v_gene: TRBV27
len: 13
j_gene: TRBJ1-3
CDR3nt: TGTGCCAGCAGTTCCCTCTCTGGAAACACCATATATTTT
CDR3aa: CASSSLSGNTIYF

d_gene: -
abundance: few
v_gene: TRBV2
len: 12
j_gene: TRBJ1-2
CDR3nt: TGTGCCAGCAGCGGGGATAACTATGGCTACACCTTC
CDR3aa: CASSGDNYGYTF

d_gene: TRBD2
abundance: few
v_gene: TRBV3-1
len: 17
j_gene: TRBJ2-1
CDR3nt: TGTGCCAGCAGCCAAGATATCCCGGGACTAGGGGTCCTAGGGCAGTTCTTC
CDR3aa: CASSQDIPGLGVLGQFF

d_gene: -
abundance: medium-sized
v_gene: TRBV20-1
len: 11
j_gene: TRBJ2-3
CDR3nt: TGCAGTGCTAGAGGGAGAGATACGCAGTATTTT
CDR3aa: CSARGRDTQYF

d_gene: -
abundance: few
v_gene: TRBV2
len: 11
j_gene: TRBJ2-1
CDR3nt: TGTGCCAGCAGTGCGGCCAATGAGCAGTTCTTC
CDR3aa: CASSAANEQFF

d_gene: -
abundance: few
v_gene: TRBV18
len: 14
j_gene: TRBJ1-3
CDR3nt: TGTGCCAGCTCACCACGGGGATTTGAAAACACCATATATTTT
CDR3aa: CASSPRGFENTIYF

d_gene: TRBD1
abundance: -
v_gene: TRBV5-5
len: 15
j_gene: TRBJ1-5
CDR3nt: TGTGCCAGCAGCTTGGGGGGACAGGGACATCAGCCCCAGCATTTT
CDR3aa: CASSLGGQGHQPQHF

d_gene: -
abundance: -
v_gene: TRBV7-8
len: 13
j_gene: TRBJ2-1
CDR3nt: TGTGCCAGCAGCCGAGACCGGGACAATGAGCAGTTCTTC
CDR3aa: CASSRDRDNEQFF

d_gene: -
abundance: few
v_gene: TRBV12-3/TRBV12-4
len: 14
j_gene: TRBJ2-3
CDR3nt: TGTGCCAGCAGTGCCCAGCTTGTCACAGATACGCAGTATTTT
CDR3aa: CASSAQLVTDTQYF

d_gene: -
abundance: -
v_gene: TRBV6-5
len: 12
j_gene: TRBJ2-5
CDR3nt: TGTGCCAGCAGTCCGACTTTTGAGACCCAGTACTTC
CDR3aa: CASSPTFETQYF

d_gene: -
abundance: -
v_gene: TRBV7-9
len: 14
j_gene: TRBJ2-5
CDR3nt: TGTGCCAGCAGCCATGCTGGCGGGGAAGAGACCCAGTACTTC
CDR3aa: CASSHAGGEETQYF

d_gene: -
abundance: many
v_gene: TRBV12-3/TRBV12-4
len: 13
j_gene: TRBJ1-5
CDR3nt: TGTGCCAGCAGTTTTGGAGGCTTCCAGCCCCAGCATTTT
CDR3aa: CASSFGGFQPQHF

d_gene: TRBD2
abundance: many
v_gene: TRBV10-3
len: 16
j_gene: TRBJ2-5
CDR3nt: TGTGCCATCAGGGGGACTAGCGGGACATCACAAGAGACCCAGTACTTC
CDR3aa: CAIRGTSGTSQETQYF

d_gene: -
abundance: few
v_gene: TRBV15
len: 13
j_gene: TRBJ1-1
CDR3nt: TGTGCCACCAGCAGAGATCGGTACGACTCAACCGTCTTT
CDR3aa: CATSRDRYDSTVF

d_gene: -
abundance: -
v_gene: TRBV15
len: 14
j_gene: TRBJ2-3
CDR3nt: TGTGCCACCAGCAGGGCCCTCGTCACAGATACGCAGTATTTT
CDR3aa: CATSRALVTDTQYF

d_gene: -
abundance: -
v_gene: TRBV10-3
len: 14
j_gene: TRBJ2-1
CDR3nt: TGTGCCATCAGTGATCCGGGATTCGAAAATGAGCAGTTCTTC
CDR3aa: CAISDPGFENEQFF

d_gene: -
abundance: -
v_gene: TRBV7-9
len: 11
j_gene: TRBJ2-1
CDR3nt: TGTGCCAACACTGATAGCAATGAGCAGTTCTTC
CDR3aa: CANTDSNEQFF

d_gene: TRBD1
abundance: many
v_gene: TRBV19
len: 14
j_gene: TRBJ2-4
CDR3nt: TGTGCCAGTAGGGACAGGGGGAAGGAAAACATTCAGTACTTC
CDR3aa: CASRDRGKENIQYF

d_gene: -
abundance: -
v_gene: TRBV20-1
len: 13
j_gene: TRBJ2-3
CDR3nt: TGCAGTGCTCCGACAGGACTGGGTGATACGCAGTATTTT
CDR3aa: CSAPTGLGDTQYF

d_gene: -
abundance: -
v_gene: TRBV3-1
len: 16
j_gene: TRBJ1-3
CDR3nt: TGTGCCAGCAGCCTATGGGACACCTCCTCTCCTAACACCATATATTTT
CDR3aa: CASSLWDTSSPNTIYF

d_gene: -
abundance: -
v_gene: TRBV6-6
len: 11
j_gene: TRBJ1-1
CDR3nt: TGTGCCAGCAGTTACGGGTCAGATGCTTTCTTT
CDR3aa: CASSYGSDAFF

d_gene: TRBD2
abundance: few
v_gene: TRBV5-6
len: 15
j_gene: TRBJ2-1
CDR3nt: TGTGCCAGCAGGAGGACTAGCGGCTCCTACAATGAGCAGTTCTTC
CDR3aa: CASRRTSGSYNEQFF

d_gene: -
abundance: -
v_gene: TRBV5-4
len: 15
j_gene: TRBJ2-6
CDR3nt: TGTGCCAGCAGCTTGTGGGGGTTTGGGGCCAACGTCCTGACTTTC
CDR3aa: CASSLWGFGANVLTF

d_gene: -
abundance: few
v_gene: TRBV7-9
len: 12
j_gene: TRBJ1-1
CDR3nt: TGTGCCAGCAGCTTAGCGCTCACTGAAGCTTTCTTT
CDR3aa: CASSLALTEAFF

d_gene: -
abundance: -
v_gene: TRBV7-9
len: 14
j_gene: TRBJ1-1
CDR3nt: TGTGCCAGCAGCTTCCAGGCCACGAACACTGAAGCTTTCTTT
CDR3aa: CASSFQATNTEAFF

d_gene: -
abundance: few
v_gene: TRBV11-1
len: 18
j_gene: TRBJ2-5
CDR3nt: TGTGCCAGCAGCTTAAGGCCGCGAAGACAGTTGAAAGAAGAGACCCAGTACTTC
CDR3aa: CASSLRPRRQLKEETQYF

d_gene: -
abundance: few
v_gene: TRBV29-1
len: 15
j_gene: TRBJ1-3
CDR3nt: TGCAGCGTTGGAACGTTTGCGGGGGCGCGAAACACCATATATTTT
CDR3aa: CSVGTFAGARNTIYF

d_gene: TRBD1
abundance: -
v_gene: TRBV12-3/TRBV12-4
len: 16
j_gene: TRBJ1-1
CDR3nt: TGTGCCAGCAGGGACCATAGGACAGGGCGGAACACTGAAGCTTTCTTT
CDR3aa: CASRDHRTGRNTEAFF

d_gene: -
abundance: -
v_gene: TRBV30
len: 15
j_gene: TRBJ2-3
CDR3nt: TGTGCCTGGAGTGTCTCCTTGGAGGGCGCAGATACGCAGTATTTT
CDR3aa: CAWSVSLEGADTQYF

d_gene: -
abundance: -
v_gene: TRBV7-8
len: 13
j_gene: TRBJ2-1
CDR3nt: TGTGCCAGCAGCTTGTTCGTAGGTGGGGAGCAGTTCTTC
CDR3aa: CASSLFVGGEQFF

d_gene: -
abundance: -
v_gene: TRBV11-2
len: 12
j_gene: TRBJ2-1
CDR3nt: TGTGCCAGCAGCCCCCCCCAGAATGAGCAGTTCTTC
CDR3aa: CASSPPQNEQFF